The clone carrying this TCR beta chain was counted between two and nine times. The antigen is not known. This entry belongs to a study of post-analysis software for immune sequencing data. As for the study in general: Relapsing-remitting, secondary progressive and progressive-relapsing multiple sclerosis courses were included.

Germline V gene lookup returns CDR1 DFQATT and CDR2 SNEGSKA (reference sequence). V gave up 5 bases and J gave up 1 base; unmatched junction bases: 13. This CDR3 contains 17 residues. Unique molecular identifiers were carried by the TCR beta cDNA libraries. Input amounts of 1 to 10 million T cells were used. These gave approximately 500,000 cDNA molecules, so each molecule approximated one T cell. MiXCR, run by TCRdb on the PCR reads, gives a single entry per CDR3 protein. The sample has 800,000 to 950,000 distinct CDR3 sequences; under 70% are singletons. General observations from the study: Relative to controls, patients with multiple sclerosis showed significantly lower normalized Chao1 diversity. Patients used about 5 TRBV segments, including TRBV5-6, TRBV5-1 and TRBV20-1, more often than controls.

This receptor was identified in a girl aged 10 to 17 with multiple sclerosis. Sequencing was carried out using blood. This chain joins TRBV20-1 and TRBJ2-5, with 10 positions matching TRBD2. The CDR3 here is CSAGGRLAGLVQETQYF. The CDR3 DNA reads as TGCAGTGCTGGGGGACGACTAGCGGGTTTGGTCCAAGAGACCCAGTACTTC.